This T cell receptor (beta chain) was observed in a study of early T cells in non-severe SARS-CoV-2 infection. This clonotype has a count of ten or more. V was cut by 3 bases and J by 4 bases, with 2 bases left in between. The CDR3 spans 11 residues. Germline loops: CDR1 MNHEY, CDR2 SMNVEV (reference sequence). TCRdb itself ran the 5' RACE reads through MiXCR, one entry per CDR3 protein. This table holds about 56,000 distinct CDR3 sequences, approximately 15% found once. The TCR was taken from an adult who was a healthcare worker with PCR-confirmed SARS-CoV-2 infection or an uninfected control (not recorded which). The specimen was whole blood, collected at baseline. This chain links TRBV27 with TRBJ2-3; the D is unclear. The DNA of the CDR3 is TGTGCCAGCAGTTTCTCAGATACGCAGTATTTT. Translating gives CASSFSDTQYF.